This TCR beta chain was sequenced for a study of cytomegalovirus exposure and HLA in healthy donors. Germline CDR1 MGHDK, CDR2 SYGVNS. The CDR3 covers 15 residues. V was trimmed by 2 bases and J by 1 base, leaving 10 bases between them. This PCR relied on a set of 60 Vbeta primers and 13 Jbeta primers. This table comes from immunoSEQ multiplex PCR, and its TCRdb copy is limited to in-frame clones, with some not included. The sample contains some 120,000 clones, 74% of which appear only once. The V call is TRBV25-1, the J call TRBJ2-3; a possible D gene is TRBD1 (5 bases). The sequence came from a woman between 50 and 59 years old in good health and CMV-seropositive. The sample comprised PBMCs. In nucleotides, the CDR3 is TGTGCCAGCAGTGAAAATGGACACCGCACAGATACGCAGTATTTT. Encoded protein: CASSENGHRTDTQYF.